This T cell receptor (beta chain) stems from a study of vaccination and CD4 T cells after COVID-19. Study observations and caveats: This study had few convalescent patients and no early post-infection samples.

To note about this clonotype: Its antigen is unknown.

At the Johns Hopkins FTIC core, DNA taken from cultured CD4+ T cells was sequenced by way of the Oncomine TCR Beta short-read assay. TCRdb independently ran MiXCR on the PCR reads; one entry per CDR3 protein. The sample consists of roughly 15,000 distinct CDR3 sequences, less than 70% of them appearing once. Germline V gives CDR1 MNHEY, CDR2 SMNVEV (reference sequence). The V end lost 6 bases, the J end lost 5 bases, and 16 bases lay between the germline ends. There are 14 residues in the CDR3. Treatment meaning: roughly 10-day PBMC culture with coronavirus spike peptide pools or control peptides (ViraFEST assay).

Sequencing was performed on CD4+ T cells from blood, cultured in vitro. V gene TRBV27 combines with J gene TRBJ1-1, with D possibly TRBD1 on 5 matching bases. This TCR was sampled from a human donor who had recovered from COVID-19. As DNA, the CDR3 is TGTGCCAGCAGGTTTAAGGGGTTGCATACTGAAGCTTTCTTT. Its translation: CASRFKGLHTEAFF.